This TCR beta chain was captured by sequencing in a study of T cells in narcolepsy. Across the whole study: Enrolled donors included narcolepsy type 1 or type 2 patients and healthy controls. Study-level findings and limits: Autoreactive clone sequences were missing from some blood memory CD4+ repertoires. Same-patient CSF and blood CD4+ T cell clonotypes included HCRT-specific and TRIB2-specific autoreactive ones.

The germline CDR1 and CDR2 sequences are SQVTM and ANQGSEA. The CDR3 runs to 14 residues. With V trimmed by 6 bases and J by 5 bases, 10 bases remained unmatched. Only in-frame clones appear in the TCRdb table, and some are missing; sequencing was by immunoSEQ multiplex PCR. The table records 30,000 to 35,000 clones, 82% of them present only once. On this clone: The antigen remains undetermined.

The sequence derives from a human donor with narcolepsy. The chain employs TRBV29-1 and TRBJ2-7, with 10 nucleotides matching TRBD1. Sequencing was done on a sample of CD45RA- memory CD4+ T cells from PBMCs. The CDR3 sequence: CSVGTGTGDDEQYF. The CDR3 DNA follows: TGCAGCGTCGGAACCGGGACAGGGGACGACGAGCAGTACTTC.